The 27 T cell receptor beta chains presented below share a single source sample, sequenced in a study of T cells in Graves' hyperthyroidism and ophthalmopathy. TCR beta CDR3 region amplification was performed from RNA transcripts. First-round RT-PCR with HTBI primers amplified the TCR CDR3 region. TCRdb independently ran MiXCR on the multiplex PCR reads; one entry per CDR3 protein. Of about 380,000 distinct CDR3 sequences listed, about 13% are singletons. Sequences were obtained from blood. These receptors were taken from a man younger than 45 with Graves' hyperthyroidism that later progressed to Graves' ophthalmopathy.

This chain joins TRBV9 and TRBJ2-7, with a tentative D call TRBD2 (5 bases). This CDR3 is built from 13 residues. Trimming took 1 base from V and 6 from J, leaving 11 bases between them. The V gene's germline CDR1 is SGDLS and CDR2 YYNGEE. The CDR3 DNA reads TGTGCCAGCAGCGTAAGGAGTGAGGGCGAGCAGTACTTC. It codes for CASSVRSEGEQYF.

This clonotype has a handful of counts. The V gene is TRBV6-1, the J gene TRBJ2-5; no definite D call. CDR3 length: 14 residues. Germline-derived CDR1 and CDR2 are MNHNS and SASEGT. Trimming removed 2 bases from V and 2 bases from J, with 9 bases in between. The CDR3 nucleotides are TGTGCCAGCAGTGAAACGGCGCCACAAGAGACCCAGTACTTC. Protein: CASSETAPQETQYF.

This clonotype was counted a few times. CDR3: CASSFDSANYGYTF. DNA for the CDR3: TGCGCCAGCAGCTTTGACAGCGCCAACTATGGCTACACCTTC. The chain recombines TRBV5-1 with TRBJ1-2, with D perhaps TRBD1 (5 bases). This CDR3 has 14 amino acids. Germline CDR1 is SGHRS and CDR2 is YFSETQ. V lost 2 bases, J lost 2 bases, and 10 bases lay in between.

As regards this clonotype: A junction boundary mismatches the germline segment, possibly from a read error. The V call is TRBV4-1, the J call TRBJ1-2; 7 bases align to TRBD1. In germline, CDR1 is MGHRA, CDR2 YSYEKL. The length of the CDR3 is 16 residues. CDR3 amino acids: CASSQVGTGVIYSYTF. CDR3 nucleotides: TGCGCCAGCAGCCAAGTCGGAACAGGGGTAATCTATAGCTACACCTTC.

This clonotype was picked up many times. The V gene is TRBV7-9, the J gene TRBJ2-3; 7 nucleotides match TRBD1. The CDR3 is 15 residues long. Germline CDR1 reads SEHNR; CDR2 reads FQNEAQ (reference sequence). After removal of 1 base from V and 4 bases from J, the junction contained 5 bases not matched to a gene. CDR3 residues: CASSLGQGVADTQYF. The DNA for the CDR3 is TGTGCCAGCAGCTTAGGCCAGGGGGTCGCAGATACGCAGTATTTT.

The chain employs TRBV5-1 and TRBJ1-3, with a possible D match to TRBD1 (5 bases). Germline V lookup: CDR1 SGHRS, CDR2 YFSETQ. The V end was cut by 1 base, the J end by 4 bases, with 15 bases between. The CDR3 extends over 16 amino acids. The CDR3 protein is CASSLYKGGAGNTIYF. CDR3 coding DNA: TGCGCCAGCAGCTTGTATAAAGGAGGGGCAGGAAACACCATATATTTT.

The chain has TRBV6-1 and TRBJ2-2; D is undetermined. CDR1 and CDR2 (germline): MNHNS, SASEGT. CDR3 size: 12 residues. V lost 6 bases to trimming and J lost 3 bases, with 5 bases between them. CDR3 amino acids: CASRVYTGELFF. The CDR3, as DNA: TGTGCCAGCAGGGTCTACACCGGGGAGCTGTTTTTT.

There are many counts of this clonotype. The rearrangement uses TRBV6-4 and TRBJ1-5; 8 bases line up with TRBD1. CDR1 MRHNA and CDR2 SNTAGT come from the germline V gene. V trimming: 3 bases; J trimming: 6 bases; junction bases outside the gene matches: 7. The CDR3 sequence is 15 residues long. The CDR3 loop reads CASSEDREKVQPQHF. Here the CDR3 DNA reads TGTGCCAGCAGTGAGGACAGGGAGAAGGTTCAGCCCCAGCATTTT.

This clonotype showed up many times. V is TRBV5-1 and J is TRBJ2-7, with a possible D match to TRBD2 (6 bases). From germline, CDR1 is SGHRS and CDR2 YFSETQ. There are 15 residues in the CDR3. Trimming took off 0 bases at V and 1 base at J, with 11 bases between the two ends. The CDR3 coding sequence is TGCGCCAGCAGCTTGGGAGCTCGGGGGTCCTACGAGCAGTACTTC. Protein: CASSLGARGSYEQYF. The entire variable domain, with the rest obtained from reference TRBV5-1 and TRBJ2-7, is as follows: KAGVTQTPRYLIKTRGQQVTLSCSPISGHRSVSWYQQTPGQGLQFLFEYFSETQRNKGNFPGRFSGRQFSNSRSEMNVSTLELGDSALYLCASSLGARGSYEQYFGPGTRLTVT.

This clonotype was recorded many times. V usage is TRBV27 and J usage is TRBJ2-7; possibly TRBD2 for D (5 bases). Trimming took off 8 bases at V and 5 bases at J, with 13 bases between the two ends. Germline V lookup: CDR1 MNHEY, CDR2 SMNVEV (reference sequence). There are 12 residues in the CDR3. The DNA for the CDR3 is TGTGCCAGCGCGGGTGGAAGGAACGAGCAGTACTTC. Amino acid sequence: CASAGGRNEQYF.

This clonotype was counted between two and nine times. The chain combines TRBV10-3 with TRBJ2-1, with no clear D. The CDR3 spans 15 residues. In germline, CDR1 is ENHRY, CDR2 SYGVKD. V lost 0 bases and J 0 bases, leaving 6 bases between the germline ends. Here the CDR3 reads CAISESPSSYNEQFF. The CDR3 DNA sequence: TGTGCCATCAGTGAGTCGCCGAGCTCCTACAATGAGCAGTTCTTC.

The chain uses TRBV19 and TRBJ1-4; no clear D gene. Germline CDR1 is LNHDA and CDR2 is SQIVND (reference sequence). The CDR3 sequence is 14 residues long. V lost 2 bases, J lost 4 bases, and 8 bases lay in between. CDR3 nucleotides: TGTGCCAGTAGTATAACCACGGATAATGAAAAACTGTTTTTT. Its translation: CASSITTDNEKLFF.

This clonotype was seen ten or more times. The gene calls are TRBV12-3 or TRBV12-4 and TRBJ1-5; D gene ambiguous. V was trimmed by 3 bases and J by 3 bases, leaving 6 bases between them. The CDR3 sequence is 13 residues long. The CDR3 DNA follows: TGTGCCAGCAGTTTGGCTGACAATCAGCCCCAGCATTTT. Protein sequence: CASSLADNQPQHF.

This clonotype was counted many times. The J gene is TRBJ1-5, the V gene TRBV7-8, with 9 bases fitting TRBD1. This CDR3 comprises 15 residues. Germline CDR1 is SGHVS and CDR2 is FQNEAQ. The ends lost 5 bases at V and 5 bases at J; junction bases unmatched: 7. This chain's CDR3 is CASSSTGGRDQPQHF. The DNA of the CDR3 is TGTGCCAGCAGCAGTACAGGGGGCAGAGATCAGCCCCAGCATTTT.

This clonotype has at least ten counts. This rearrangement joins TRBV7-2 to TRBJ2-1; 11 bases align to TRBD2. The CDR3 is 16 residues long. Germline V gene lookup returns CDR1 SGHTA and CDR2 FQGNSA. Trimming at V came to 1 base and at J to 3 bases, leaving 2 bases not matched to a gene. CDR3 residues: CASSLVGTSGYNEQFF. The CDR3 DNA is TGTGCCAGCAGCTTAGTGGGGACTAGCGGCTACAATGAGCAGTTCTTC.

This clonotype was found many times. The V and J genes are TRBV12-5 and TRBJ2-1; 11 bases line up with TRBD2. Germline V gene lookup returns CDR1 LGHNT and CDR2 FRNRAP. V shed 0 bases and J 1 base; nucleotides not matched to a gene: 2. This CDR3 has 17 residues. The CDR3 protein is CASGLVLAGGSYNEQFF. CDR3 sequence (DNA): TGTGCTAGTGGTTTGGTATTAGCGGGGGGGTCCTACAATGAGCAGTTCTTC.

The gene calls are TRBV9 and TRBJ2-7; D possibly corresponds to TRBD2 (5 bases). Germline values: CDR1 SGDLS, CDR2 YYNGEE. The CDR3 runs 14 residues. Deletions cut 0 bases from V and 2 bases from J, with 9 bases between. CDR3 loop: CASSVGSDTYEQYF. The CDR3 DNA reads TGTGCCAGCAGCGTAGGTAGCGATACCTACGAGCAGTACTTC.

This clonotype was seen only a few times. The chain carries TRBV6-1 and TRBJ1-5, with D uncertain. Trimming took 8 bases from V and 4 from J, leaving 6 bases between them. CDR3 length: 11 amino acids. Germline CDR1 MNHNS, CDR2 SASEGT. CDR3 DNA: TGTGCCAGCGGCCCTAATCAGCCCCAGCATTTT. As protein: CASGPNQPQHF.

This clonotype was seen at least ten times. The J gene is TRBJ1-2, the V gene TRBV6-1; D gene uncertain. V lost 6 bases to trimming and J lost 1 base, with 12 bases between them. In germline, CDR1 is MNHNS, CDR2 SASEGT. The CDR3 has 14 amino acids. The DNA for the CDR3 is TGTGCCAGCAGCCGAGCTGACAATAACTATGGCTACACCTTC. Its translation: CASSRADNNYGYTF.

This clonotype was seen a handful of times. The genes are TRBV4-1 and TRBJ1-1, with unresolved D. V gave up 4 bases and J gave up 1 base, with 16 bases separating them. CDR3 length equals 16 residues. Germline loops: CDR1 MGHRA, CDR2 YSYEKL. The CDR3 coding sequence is TGCGCCAGCAGCCCCCCCGCGGGCGGCGAGAACACTGAAGCTTTCTTT. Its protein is CASSPPAGGENTEAFF.

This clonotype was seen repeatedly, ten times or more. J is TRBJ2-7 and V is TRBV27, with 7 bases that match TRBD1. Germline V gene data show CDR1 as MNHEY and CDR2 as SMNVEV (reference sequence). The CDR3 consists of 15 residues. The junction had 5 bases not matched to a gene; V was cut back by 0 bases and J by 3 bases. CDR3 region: CASSLSGQVGYEQYF. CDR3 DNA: TGTGCCAGCAGTTTATCCGGACAGGTTGGCTACGAGCAGTACTTC.

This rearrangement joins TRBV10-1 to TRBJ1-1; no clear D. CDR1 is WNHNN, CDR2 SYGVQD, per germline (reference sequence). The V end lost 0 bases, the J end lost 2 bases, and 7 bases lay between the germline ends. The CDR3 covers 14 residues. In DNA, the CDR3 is TGCGCCAGCAGTGAGTCGGTAGGAAACACTGAAGCTTTCTTT. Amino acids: CASSESVGNTEAFF.

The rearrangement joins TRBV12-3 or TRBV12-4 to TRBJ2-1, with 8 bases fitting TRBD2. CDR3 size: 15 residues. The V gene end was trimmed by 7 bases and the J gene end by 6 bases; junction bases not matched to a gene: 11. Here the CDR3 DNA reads TGTGCCAGCACTTTGGAGCGGGAGCCCGCCAATGAGCAGTTCTTC. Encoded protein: CASTLEREPANEQFF.

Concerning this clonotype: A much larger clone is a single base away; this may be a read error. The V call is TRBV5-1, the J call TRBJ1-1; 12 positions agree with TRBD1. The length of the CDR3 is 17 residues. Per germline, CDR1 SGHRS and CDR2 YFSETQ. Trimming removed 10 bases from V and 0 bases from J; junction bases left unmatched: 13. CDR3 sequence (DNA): TGCGCCGGCACACGGGGACAGGGGGCGATCTTGAACACTGAAGCTTTCTTT. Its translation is CAGTRGQGAILNTEAFF.

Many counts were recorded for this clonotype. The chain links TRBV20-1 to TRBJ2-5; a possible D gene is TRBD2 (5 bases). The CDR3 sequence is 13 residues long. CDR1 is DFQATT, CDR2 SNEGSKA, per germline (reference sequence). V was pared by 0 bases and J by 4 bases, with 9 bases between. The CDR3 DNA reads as TGCAGTGCTAGAGATGAGGGAAGAGAGACCCAGTACTTC. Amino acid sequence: CSARDEGRETQYF.

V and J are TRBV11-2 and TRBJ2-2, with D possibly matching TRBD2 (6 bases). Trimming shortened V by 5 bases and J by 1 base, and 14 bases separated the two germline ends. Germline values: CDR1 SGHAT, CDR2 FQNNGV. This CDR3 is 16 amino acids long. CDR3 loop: CASSPLSGRNTGELFF. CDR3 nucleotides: TGTGCCAGCAGCCCCCTTAGCGGACGGAACACCGGGGAGCTGTTTTTT.

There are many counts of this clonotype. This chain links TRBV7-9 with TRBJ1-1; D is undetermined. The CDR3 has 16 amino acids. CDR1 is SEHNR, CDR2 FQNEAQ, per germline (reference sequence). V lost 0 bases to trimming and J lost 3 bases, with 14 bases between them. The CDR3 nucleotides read TGTGCCAGCAGCTTAGCGCTTTACCTCAAAGACACTGAAGCTTTCTTT. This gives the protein CASSLALYLKDTEAFF.